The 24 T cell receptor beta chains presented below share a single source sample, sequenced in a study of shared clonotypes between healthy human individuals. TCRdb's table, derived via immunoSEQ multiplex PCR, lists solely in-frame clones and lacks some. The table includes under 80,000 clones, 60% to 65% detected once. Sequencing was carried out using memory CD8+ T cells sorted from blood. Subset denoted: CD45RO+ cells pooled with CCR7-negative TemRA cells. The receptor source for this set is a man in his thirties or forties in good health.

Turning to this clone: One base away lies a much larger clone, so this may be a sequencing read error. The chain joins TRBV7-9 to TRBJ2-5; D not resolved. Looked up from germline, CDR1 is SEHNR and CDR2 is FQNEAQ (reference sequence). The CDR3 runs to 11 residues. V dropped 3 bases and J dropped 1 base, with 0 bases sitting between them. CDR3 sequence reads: CASSFQETQYF. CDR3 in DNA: TGTGCCAGCAGCTTCCAAGAGACCCAGTACTTC.

The chain's CDR3 is CSVFWDREETQYF. The CDR3 DNA reads as TGCAGCGTTTTTTGGGACAGAGAAGAGACCCAGTACTTC. This rearrangement joins TRBV29-1 to TRBJ2-5; 7 nucleotides align to TRBD1. Trimming cost V 5 bases and J 3 bases; bases outside gene matches: 6. Germline CDR1 reads SQVTM; CDR2 reads ANQGSEA. The CDR3 is 13 residues long.

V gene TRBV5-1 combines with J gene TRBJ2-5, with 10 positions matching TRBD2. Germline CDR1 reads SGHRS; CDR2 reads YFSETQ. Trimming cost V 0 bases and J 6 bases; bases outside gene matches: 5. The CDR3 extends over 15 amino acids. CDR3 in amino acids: CASSLASGSGKTQYF. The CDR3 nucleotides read TGCGCCAGCAGCTTGGCTAGCGGGAGCGGAAAGACCCAGTACTTC.

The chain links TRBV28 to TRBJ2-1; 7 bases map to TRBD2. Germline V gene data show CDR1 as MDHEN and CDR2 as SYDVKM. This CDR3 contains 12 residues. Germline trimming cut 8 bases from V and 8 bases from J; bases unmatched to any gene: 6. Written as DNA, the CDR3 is TGTGCCAGCTGTGCGGGAGCGCATGAGCAGTTCTTC. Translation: CASCAGAHEQFF.

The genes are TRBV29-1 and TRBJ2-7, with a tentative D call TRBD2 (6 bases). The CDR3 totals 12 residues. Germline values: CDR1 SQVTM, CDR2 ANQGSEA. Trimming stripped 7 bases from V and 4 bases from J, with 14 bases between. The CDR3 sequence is CSAGGTSYEQYF. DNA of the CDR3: TGCAGCGCTGGAGGGACCTCGTACGAGCAGTACTTC.

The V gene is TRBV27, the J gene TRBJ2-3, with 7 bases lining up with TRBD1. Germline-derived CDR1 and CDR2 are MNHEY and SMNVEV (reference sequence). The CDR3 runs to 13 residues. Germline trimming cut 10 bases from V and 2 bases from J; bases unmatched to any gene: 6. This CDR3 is CATRGTDTDTQYF. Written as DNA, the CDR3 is TGTGCCACCAGGGGGACGGACACAGATACGCAGTATTTT.

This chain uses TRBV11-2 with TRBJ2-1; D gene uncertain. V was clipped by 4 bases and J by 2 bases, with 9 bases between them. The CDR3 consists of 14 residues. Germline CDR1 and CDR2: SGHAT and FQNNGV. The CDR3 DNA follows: TGTGCCAGCAGCTCGTTAGCAACCTACAATGAGCAGTTCTTC. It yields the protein CASSSLATYNEQFF. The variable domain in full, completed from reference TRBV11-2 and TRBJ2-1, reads EAGVAQSPRYKIIEKRQSVAFWCNPISGHATLYWYQQILGQGPKLLIQFQNNGVVDDSQLPKDRFSAERLKGVDSTLKIQPAKLEDSAVYLCASSSLATYNEQFFGPGTRLTVL.

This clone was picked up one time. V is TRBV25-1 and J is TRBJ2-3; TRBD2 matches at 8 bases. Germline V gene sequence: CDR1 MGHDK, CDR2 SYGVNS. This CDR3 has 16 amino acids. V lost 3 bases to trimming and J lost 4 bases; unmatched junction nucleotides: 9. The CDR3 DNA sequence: TGTGCCAGCAGTGAGCCCCCCGGGACTAGGTCAGATACGCAGTATTTT. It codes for CASSEPPGTRSDTQYF.

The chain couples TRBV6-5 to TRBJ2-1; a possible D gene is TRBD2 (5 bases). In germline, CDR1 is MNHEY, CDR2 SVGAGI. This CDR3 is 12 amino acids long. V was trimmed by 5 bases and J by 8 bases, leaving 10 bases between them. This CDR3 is CASSPGMHEQFF. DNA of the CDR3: TGTGCCAGCAGTCCGGGGATGCATGAGCAGTTCTTC.

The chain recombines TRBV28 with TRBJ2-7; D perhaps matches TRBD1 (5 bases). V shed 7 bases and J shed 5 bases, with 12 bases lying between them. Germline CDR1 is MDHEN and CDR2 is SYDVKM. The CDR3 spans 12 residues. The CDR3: CASKTGGNEQYF. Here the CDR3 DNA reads TGTGCCAGCAAAACAGGTGGGAACGAGCAGTACTTC.

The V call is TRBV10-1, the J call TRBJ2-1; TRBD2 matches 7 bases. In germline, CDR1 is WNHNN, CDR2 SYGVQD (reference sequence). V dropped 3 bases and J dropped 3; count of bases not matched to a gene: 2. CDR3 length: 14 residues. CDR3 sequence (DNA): TGCGCCAGCAGTGATACGGGAGGCTACAATGAGCAGTTCTTC. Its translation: CASSDTGGYNEQFF.

CDR3 nucleotide sequence: TGTGCCAGCAGCGACGGACTAGCCGCAGATACGCAGTATTTT. This codes for CASSDGLAADTQYF. J is TRBJ2-3 and V is TRBV9, with 8 bases fitting TRBD2. The germline CDR1 and CDR2 sequences are SGDLS and YYNGEE. The length of the CDR3 is 14 residues. V was clipped by 3 bases and J by 4 bases; unmatched bases: 4.

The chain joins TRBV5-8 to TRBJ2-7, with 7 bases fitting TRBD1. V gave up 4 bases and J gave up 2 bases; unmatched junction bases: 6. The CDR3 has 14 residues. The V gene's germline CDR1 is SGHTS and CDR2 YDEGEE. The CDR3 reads CASSAPGQPYEQYF. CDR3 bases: TGTGCCAGCAGCGCCCCGGGACAGCCCTACGAGCAGTACTTC.

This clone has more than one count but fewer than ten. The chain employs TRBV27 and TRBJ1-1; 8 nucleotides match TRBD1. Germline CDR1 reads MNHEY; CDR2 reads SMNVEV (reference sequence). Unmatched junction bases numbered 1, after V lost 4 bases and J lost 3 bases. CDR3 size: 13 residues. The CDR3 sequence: CASSWTGYTEAFF. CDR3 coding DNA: TGTGCCAGCAGTTGGACAGGGTACACTGAAGCTTTCTTT.

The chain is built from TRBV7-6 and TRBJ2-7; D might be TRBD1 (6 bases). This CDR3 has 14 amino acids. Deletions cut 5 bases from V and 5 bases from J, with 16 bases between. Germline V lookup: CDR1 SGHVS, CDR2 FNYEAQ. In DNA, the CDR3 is TGTGCCAGCAGCGGAACAGGGCCGTTCGACGAGCAGTACTTC. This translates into CASSGTGPFDEQYF.

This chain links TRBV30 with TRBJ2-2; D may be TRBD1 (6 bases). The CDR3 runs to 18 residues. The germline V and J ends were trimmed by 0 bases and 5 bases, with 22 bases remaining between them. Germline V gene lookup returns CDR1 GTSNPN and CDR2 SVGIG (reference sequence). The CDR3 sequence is CAWSVPLLGAVETGELFF. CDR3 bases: TGTGCCTGGAGTGTACCTCTATTGGGGGCCGTTGAGACCGGGGAGCTGTTTTTT.

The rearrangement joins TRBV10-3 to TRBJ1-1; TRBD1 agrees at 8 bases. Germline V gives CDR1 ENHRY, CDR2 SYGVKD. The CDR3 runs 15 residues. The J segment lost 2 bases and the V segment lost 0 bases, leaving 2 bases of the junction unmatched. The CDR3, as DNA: TGTGCCATCAGTGAGTCGACAGGGGTCAACACTGAAGCTTTCTTT. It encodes CAISESTGVNTEAFF.

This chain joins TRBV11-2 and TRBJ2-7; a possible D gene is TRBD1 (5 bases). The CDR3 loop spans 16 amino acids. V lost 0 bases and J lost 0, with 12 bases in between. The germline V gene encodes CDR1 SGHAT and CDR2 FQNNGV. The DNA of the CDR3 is TGTGCCAGCAGCTTAGAAGCTTGGCAGGGCTCCTACGAGCAGTACTTC. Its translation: CASSLEAWQGSYEQYF.

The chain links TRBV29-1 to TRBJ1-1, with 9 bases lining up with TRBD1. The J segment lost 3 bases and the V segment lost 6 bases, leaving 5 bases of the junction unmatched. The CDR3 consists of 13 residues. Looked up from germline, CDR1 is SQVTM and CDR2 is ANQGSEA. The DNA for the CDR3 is TGCAGCGTCGGACAGGGGTCTGACACTGAAGCTTTCTTT. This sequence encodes CSVGQGSDTEAFF. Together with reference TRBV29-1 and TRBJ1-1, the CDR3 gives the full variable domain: SAVISQKPSRDICQRGTSLTIQCQVDSQVTMMFWYRQQPGQSLTLIATANQGSEATYESGFVIDKFPISRPNLTFSTLTVSNMSPEDSSIYLCSVGQGSDTEAFFGQGTRLTVV.

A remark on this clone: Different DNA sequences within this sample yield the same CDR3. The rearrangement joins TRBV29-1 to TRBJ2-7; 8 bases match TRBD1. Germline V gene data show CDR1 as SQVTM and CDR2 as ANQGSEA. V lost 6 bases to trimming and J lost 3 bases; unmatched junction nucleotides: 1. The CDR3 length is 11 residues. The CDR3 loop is CSVGTGYEQYF. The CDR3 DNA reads TGCAGCGTGGGGACAGGCTACGAGCAGTACTTC.

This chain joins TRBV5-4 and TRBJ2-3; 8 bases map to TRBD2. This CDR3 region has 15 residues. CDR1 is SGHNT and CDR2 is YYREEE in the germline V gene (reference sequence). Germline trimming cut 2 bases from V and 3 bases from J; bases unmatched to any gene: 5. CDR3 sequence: CASSFGGEFTDTQYF. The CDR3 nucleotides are TGTGCCAGCAGCTTCGGGGGGGAGTTTACAGATACGCAGTATTTT.

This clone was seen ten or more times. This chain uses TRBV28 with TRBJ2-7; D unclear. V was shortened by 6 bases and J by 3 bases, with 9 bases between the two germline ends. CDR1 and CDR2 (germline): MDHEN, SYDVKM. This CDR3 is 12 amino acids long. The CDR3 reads CASSAVDYEQYF. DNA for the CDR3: TGTGCCAGCAGCGCGGTAGACTACGAGCAGTACTTC.

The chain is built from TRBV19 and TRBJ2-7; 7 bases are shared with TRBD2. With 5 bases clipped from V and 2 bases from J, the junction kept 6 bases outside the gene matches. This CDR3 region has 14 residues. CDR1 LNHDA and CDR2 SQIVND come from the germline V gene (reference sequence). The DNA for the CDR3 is TGTGCCAGTAGTGGGGGGGAGAGTCCCTACGAGCAGTACTTC. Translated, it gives CASSGGESPYEQYF.

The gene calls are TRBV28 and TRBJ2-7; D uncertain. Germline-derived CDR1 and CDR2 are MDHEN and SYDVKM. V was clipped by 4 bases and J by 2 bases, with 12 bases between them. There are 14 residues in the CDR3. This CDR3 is CASSYYVGTYEQYF. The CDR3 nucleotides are TGTGCCAGCAGTTACTACGTGGGGACCTACGAGCAGTACTTC.